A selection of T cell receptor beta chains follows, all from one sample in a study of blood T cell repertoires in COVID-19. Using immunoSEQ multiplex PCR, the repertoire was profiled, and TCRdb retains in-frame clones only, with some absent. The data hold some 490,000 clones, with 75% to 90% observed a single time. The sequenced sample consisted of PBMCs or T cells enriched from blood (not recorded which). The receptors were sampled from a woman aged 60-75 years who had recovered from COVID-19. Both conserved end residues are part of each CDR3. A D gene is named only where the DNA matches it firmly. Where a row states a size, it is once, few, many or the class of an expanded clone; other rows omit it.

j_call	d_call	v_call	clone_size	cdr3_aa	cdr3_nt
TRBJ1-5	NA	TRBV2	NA	CASSEVGGGSNQPQHF	TGTGCCAGCAGTGAAGTTGGGGGAGGTAGCAATCAGCCCCAGCATTTT
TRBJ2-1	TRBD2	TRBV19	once	CASSIGGLAGGLNEQFF	TGTGCCAGTAGTATAGGTGGACTAGCGGGGGGCCTGAATGAGCAGTTCTTC
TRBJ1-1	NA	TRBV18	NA	CASSPADSEAFF	TGTGCCAGCTCTCCCGCGGACTCGGAAGCTTTCTTT
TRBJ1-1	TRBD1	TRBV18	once	CASSPTQGGTEAFF	TGTGCCAGCTCACCAACACAGGGGGGGACTGAAGCTTTCTTT
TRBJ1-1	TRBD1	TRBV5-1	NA	CASSLQGGLSTEAFF	TGCGCCAGCAGCTTGCAGGGGGGCTTAAGCACTGAAGCTTTCTTT
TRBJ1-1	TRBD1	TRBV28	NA	CASSSAQGGIGEAFF	TGTGCCAGCAGTTCCGCCCAGGGGGGTATCGGTGAAGCTTTCTTT
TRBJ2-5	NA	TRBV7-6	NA	CASSLEPTTGIQTQYF	TGTGCCAGCAGCTTGGAGCCGACGACAGGTATACAGACCCAGTACTTC
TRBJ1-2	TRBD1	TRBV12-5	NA	CASGLATRDRVGLMWGYTF	TGTGCTAGTGGTTTGGCAACACGTGACAGGGTTGGGTTGATGTGGGGCTACACCTTC
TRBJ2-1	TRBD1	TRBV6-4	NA	CASSEGTVSSEQFF	TGTGCCAGCAGTGAAGGGACAGTGAGCTCGGAGCAGTTCTTC
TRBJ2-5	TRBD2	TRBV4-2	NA	CASSQDPASGANQETQYF	TGTGCCAGCAGCCAAGACCCGGCTAGCGGGGCCAACCAAGAGACCCAGTACTTC
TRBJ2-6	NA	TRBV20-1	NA	CSASQHSGANVLTF	TGCAGTGCTAGTCAACACTCTGGGGCCAACGTCCTGACTTTC
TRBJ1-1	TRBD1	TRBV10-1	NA	CASSRDRVMNTEAFF	TGCGCCAGCAGCCGGGACAGGGTCATGAACACTGAAGCTTTCTTT
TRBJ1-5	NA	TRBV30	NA	CAWSASSRGQPQHF	TGTGCCTGGAGTGCCTCTTCCAGGGGTCAGCCCCAGCATTTT
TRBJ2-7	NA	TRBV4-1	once	CASSLPSGYEQYF	TGCGCCAGCAGCCTACCCTCGGGGTACGAGCAGTACTTC
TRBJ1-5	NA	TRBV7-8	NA	CASSLLGEGYSNQPQHF	TGTGCCAGCAGCTTATTAGGGGAAGGGTATAGCAATCAGCCCCAGCATTTT
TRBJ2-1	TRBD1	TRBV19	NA	CASSTRDRNNEQFF	TGTGCCAGTAGTACCCGGGACAGAAACAATGAGCAGTTCTTC
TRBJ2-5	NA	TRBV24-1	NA	CATSPDSVLETQYF	TGTGCCACCAGCCCGGACAGTGTACTGGAGACCCAGTACTTC
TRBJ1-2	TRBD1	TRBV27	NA	CASSPRTGNNYGYTF	TGTGCCAGCAGTCCGAGGACAGGGAATAACTATGGCTACACCTTC
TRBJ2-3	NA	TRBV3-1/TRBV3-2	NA	CASSQRWDTQYF	TGTGCCAGCAGCCAACGGTGGGATACGCAGTATTTT
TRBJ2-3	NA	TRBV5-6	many	CASRDSVITDTQYF	TGTGCCAGCAGGGACAGCGTAATCACAGATACGCAGTATTTT
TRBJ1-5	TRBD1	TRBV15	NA	CATSRGQGRDQPQHF	TGTGCCACCAGCAGAGGACAGGGGCGAGATCAGCCCCAGCATTTT
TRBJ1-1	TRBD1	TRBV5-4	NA	CASIPGTGGNTEAFF	TGTGCCAGCATACCTGGGACAGGGGGGAACACTGAAGCTTTCTTT
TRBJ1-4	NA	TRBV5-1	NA	CASSHRGPNEKLFF	TGCGCCAGCAGCCATCGAGGTCCTAATGAAAAACTGTTTTTT
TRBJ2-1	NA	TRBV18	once	CASSQGWSYNEQFF	TGTGCCAGCTCACAGGGGTGGTCCTACAATGAGCAGTTCTTC
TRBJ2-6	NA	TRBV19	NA	CASSTSGVGANVLTF	TGTGCCAGTAGTACCTCAGGGGTAGGGGCCAACGTCCTGACTTTC
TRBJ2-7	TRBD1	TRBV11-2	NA	CASRPGTGSFEQYF	TGTGCCAGCAGACCCGGGACAGGAAGCTTTGAGCAGTACTTC
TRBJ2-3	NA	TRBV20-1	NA	CSARSADTQYF	TGCAGTGCTAGGTCGGCAGATACGCAGTATTTT
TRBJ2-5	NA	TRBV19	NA	CASSREGGAETQYF	TGTGCCAGTAGTAGGGAAGGCGGGGCAGAGACCCAGTACTTC
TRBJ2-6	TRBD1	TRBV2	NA	CASSGQGAPGANVLTF	TGTGCCAGCAGCGGACAGGGGGCTCCTGGGGCCAACGTCCTGACTTTC
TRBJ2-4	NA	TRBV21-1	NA	CASSIRDRGGIQYF	TGTGCCAGCAGCATCCGGGACAGGGGCGGTATTCAGTACTTC
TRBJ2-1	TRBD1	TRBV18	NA	CASSPITGGSGEQFF	TGTGCCAGCTCACCAATAACAGGGGGTTCCGGTGAGCAGTTCTTC